What follows is one T cell receptor (beta chain) and its context. The data are from a study of blood T cell repertoires in COVID-19. Study summary: PBMCs, B-cell-depleted T cells, or T cells provided the cDNA or gDNA that made up the material.

TCRdb's table, derived via immunoSEQ multiplex PCR, lists solely in-frame clones and lacks some. The profile shows almost 300,000 clones, roughly nine tenths of them singletons. The CDR3 covers 15 residues. Germline V CDR1 and CDR2: MDHEN, SYDVKM. Trimming pared 2 bases from V and 6 bases from J, leaving 15 bases between. This TCR came from a woman younger than 45 with COVID-19, enrolled during active disease. This chain uses TRBV28 with TRBJ2-3, with D maybe TRBD2 (7 bases). Sequencing was done on a sample of peripheral blood. CDR3 coding DNA: TGTGCCAGCAGTTTAGCCGGGGGGCATGGGGATACGCAGTATTTT. Its protein is CASSLAGGHGDTQYF.